These 13 T cell receptor beta chains were all obtained from the same sample, sequenced in a study of CD8+ T cells in alopecia areata. In each case, RNA was isolated and then reverse transcribed into cDNA as the sequencing template. Produced via immunoSEQ multiplex PCR; TCRdb's table is partial and in-frame only. The sample records some 240,000 clones, around 62% being singletons. Specimen: CD4+ T cells sorted from blood, collected at week 0. The receptors stem from a human donor with alopecia areata.

This chain links TRBV15 with TRBJ2-1; D is undetermined. This CDR3 comprises 13 residues. V lost 1 base, J lost 6 bases, and 7 bases lay in between. The germline CDR1 and CDR2 sequences are LNHNV and YYDKDF (reference sequence). CDR3 DNA sequence: TGTGCCACCAGCAGAGGGAGAAGCAATGAGCAGTTCTTC. It translates to CATSRGRSNEQFF. The variable domain in full, with the rest retrieved from reference TRBV15 and TRBJ2-1, is DAMVIQNPRYQVTQFGKPVTLSCSQTLNHNVMYWYQQKSSQAPKLLFHYYDKDFNNEADTPDNFQSRRPNTSFCFLDIRSPGLGDTAMYLCATSRGRSNEQFFGPGTRLTVL.

This chain links TRBV29-1 with TRBJ1-1; unclear D gene. Trimming took off 3 bases at V and 8 bases at J, with 10 bases between the two ends. Germline values: CDR1 SQVTM, CDR2 ANQGSEA. The CDR3 is 11 amino acids. The chain's CDR3 is CSVEGREEAFF. As DNA, the CDR3 is TGCAGCGTTGAGGGGAGAGAAGAAGCTTTCTTT.

This clone is a singleton in its sample. V usage is TRBV5-1 and J usage is TRBJ2-1; D ambiguous. This CDR3 has 15 amino acids. Looked up from germline, CDR1 is SGHRS and CDR2 is YFSETQ. Trimming stripped 4 bases from V and 4 bases from J, with 15 bases between. This CDR3 is CASSEPSTQYNEQFF. Here the CDR3 DNA reads TGCGCCAGCAGCGAACCATCGACGCAATACAATGAGCAGTTCTTC.

The chain recombines TRBV30 with TRBJ1-5; no firm D call. CDR1 is GTSNPN, CDR2 SVGIG, per germline (reference sequence). Trimming stripped 4 bases from V and 7 bases from J, with 14 bases between. The CDR3 covers 13 residues. CDR3: CAWTDALGQPQHF. CDR3 coding DNA: TGTGCCTGGACCGATGCCTTAGGCCAGCCCCAGCATTTT.

The CDR3, as DNA: TGTGCCTGGAGATTATCCTTGAACACTGAAGCTTTCTTT. Protein sequence: CAWRLSLNTEAFF. V is TRBV30 and J is TRBJ1-1; no clear D. Germline values: CDR1 GTSNPN, CDR2 SVGIG (reference sequence). V lost 3 bases and J lost 0, with 8 bases in between. This CDR3 spans 13 amino acids.

The V gene is TRBV25-1, the J gene TRBJ2-1; 7 bases align to TRBD2. The CDR3 loop spans 13 amino acids. The ends lost 7 bases at V and 7 bases at J; junction bases unmatched: 7. Per the germline V gene, CDR1 is MGHDK and CDR2 is SYGVNS. The CDR3: CASTSWEGNEQFF. The CDR3 bases are TGTGCCAGCACTTCGTGGGAGGGGAATGAGCAGTTCTTC.

This chain uses TRBV4-1 with TRBJ2-1; D is unresolved. This CDR3 region has 11 residues. V was trimmed by 6 bases and J by 3 bases, leaving 3 bases between them. The germline CDR1 and CDR2 sequences are MGHRA and YSYEKL. The CDR3 bases are TGCGCCAGCAGATTCTACAATGAGCAGTTCTTC. This translates into CASRFYNEQFF.

V is TRBV30 and J is TRBJ2-3, with TRBD2 identical over 9 bases. Per the germline V gene, CDR1 is GTSNPN and CDR2 is SVGIG (reference sequence). Trimming took 4 bases from V and 4 from J; bases not matched to a gene: 9. The CDR3 runs 15 residues. CDR3 sequence: CAWTPQGLASDTQYF. CDR3 DNA sequence: TGTGCCTGGACCCCCCAAGGACTAGCGTCAGATACGCAGTATTTT.

The chain joins TRBV9 to TRBJ2-3; 14 bases are a match to TRBD2. The CDR3 is 17 amino acids. The germline CDR1 and CDR2 sequences are SGDLS and YYNGEE. J was trimmed by 4 bases and V by 3 bases; bases with no gene match: 7. The CDR3 loop reads CASSGTSGGRGADTQYF. The CDR3 region has the DNA TGTGCCAGCAGCGGGACTAGCGGGGGGCGCGGCGCAGATACGCAGTATTTT.

This clone was observed a handful of times. The CDR3, as DNA: TGTGCCAGCAGTTACGATCTACCAGGGACTCTCGCCGAGCAGTACTTC. This translates into CASSYDLPGTLAEQYF. The gene calls are TRBV6-5 and TRBJ2-7, with D perhaps matching TRBD2 (6 bases). The CDR3 totals 16 residues. With 2 bases removed from V and 6 bases from J, the gap between germline ends came to 20 bases. The germline V gene encodes CDR1 MNHEY and CDR2 SVGAGI.

The chain uses TRBV9 and TRBJ1-2; D is ambiguous. The V gene lost 3 bases and the J gene lost 4 bases, with 19 bases spanning the gap. The CDR3 runs 16 residues. Germline V gene sequence: CDR1 SGDLS, CDR2 YYNGEE. The CDR3 loop is CASSELVGWGGYGYTF. Here the CDR3 DNA reads TGTGCCAGCAGCGAACTTGTAGGGTGGGGAGGCTATGGCTACACCTTC. The whole variable domain, remainder taken from reference TRBV9 and TRBJ1-2, is DSGVTQTPKHLITATGQRVTLRCSPRSGDLSVYWYQQSLDQGLQFLIQYYNGEERAKGNILERFSAQQFPDLHSELNLSSLELGDSALYFCASSELVGWGGYGYTFGSGTRLTVV.

Many counts were recorded for this clone. V is TRBV30 and J is TRBJ2-7; TRBD2 agrees at 10 bases. The J segment lost 5 bases and the V segment lost 8 bases, leaving 12 bases of the junction unmatched. Germline-derived CDR1 and CDR2 are GTSNPN and SVGIG (reference sequence). CDR3 length equals 14 residues. CDR3 protein: CARKASSGSNEQYF. In nucleotides, the CDR3 is TGTGCCCGGAAGGCGTCTAGCGGGAGTAACGAGCAGTACTTC.

This clone was found a few times. The chain has TRBV6-5 and TRBJ1-5, with TRBD1 as a possible D gene (6 bases). CDR1 and CDR2 from the germline V gene are MNHEY and SVGAGI. The germline V and J ends were trimmed by 6 bases and 4 bases, with 16 bases remaining between them. This CDR3 contains 15 residues. CDR3 loop: CASRRTVRGNQPQHF. CDR3 nucleotide sequence: TGTGCCAGCAGACGCACCGTGAGGGGGAATCAGCCCCAGCATTTT.